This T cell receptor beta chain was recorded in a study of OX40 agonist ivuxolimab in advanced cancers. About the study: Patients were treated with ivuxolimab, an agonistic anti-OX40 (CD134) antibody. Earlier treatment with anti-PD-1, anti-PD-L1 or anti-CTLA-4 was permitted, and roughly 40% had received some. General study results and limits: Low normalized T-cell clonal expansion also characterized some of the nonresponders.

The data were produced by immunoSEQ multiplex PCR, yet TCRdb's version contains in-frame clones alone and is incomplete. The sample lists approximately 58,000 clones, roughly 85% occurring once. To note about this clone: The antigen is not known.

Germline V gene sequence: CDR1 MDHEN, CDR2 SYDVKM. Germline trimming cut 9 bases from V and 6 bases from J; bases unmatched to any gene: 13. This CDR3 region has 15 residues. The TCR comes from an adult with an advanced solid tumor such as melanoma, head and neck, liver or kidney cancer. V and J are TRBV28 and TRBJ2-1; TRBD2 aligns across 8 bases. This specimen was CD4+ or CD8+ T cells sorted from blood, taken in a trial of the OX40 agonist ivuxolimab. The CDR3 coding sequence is TGTGCCAGTTGGTCTCAAGCGGGAGCTATCAATGAGCAGTTCTTC. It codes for CASWSQAGAINEQFF.